These 9 T cell receptor beta chains were all obtained from the same sample, sequenced in a study of T cell responses to AZD1222 COVID-19 vaccine. Assay used: immunoSEQ multiplex PCR; TCRdb lists only in-frame clones, some missing. Found here are roughly 70,000 clones, roughly 85% of them singletons; the top ten hold roughly 20%. The sample was peripheral blood, taken on day 0 of AZD1222 vaccination. All receptors come from an adult in good health.

This clone was recorded once. The rearrangement uses TRBV10-3 and TRBJ2-7; weak D call: TRBD2 (5 bases). Germline loops: CDR1 ENHRY, CDR2 SYGVKD. Trimming stripped 4 bases from V and 0 bases from J, with 7 bases between. The length of the CDR3 is 13 residues. The CDR3 coding sequence is TGTGCCATCAGTGGAGGGAGCTCCTACGAGCAGTACTTC. Residues: CAISGGSSYEQYF.

A few counts support this clone. The V gene is TRBV4-1, the J gene TRBJ1-4; possible D gene TRBD1, 6 bases. Trimming removed 1 base at V and 8 bases at J, with 17 bases between. Per germline, CDR1 MGHRA and CDR2 YSYEKL. The CDR3 consists of 16 residues. This chain's CDR3 is CASSQARTAELEKLFF. CDR3 sequence (DNA): TGCGCCAGCAGCCAAGCCAGGACAGCGGAGCTGGAAAAACTGTTTTTT.

This chain joins TRBV25-1 and TRBJ2-1; D possibly corresponds to TRBD2 (5 bases). Germline-derived CDR1 and CDR2 are MGHDK and SYGVNS. V was clipped by 3 bases and J by 13 bases, with 10 bases between them. The CDR3 loop spans 11 amino acids. The CDR3 DNA follows: TGTGCCAGCAGTGAGAGCGGTCACCAGTTCTTC. This translates into CASSESGHQFF.

This clone was picked up a small number of times. The V call is TRBV6-5, the J call TRBJ1-2; 10 bases are a match to TRBD1. CDR1 MNHEY and CDR2 SVGAGI come from the germline V gene. CDR3 length equals 16 residues. The ends lost 0 bases at V and 2 bases at J; junction bases unmatched: 3. CDR3 coding DNA: TGTGCCAGCAGTTACTCGAGGACAGGGGGGAACTATGGCTACACCTTC. Its protein product is CASSYSRTGGNYGYTF.

This chain joins TRBV6-6 and TRBJ2-1; D not resolved. Germline V gene sequence: CDR1 MNHNY, CDR2 SVGAGI (reference sequence). There are 15 residues in the CDR3. V was cut by 4 bases and J by 6 bases, with 16 bases left in between. The CDR3 nucleotides are TGTGCCAGCAGTTTGAATCCGGACCAAGGCAATGAGCAGTTCTTC. It translates to CASSLNPDQGNEQFF.

The chain carries TRBV6-5 and TRBJ1-5, with no clear D. Germline CDR1 reads MNHEY; CDR2 reads SVGAGI. Trimming cost V 8 bases and J 5 bases, with 13 bases left between them. CDR3 length: 13 residues. Written as DNA, the CDR3 is TGTGCCAGCTCGACCCATTGGGATCAGCCCCAGCATTTT. Translated, it gives CASSTHWDQPQHF.

The chain carries TRBV5-4 and TRBJ2-7; TRBD2 agrees at 10 bases. J gave up 6 bases and V 4 bases, and 7 bases lay outside the gene matches. The CDR3 sequence is 14 residues long. CDR1 SGHNT and CDR2 YYREEE come from the germline V gene (reference sequence). The CDR3 coding sequence is TGTGCCAGCAGCAGGAGCGGGAGGGTTACCGAGCAGTACTTC. The encoded protein is CASSRSGRVTEQYF. Drawing the rest from reference TRBV5-4 and TRBJ2-7, the complete variable domain is ETGVTQSPTHLIKTRGQQVTLRCSSQSGHNTVSWYQQALGQGPQFIFQYYREEENGRGNFPPRFSGLQFPNYSSELNVNALELDDSALYLCASSRSGRVTEQYFGPGTRLTVT.

CDR3 amino acids: CASSRRQRNGYTF. The CDR3 region has the DNA TGTGCCAGTAGTCGGAGACAGAGAAATGGCTACACCTTC. This chain connects TRBV19 to TRBJ1-2, with D perhaps TRBD1 (5 bases). V dropped 5 bases and J dropped 6 bases, with 13 bases sitting between them. The CDR3 spans 13 residues. Germline V lookup: CDR1 LNHDA, CDR2 SQIVND (reference sequence).

This sequence joins TRBV7-2 and TRBJ2-1; D perhaps matches TRBD2 (5 bases). Germline lookup yields CDR1 SGHTA and CDR2 FQGNSA. V lost 4 bases and J 8 bases, leaving 12 bases between the germline ends. The CDR3 totals 13 residues. CDR3 residues: CASSSLALDEQFF. The CDR3 DNA sequence: TGTGCCAGCAGCTCTCTAGCTCTCGATGAGCAGTTCTTC.